The present T cell receptor beta chain was sequenced within a study of blood T cell repertoires in COVID-19. As for the study in general: COVID-19 samples from acute and convalescent phases originated in the United States, Italy and Spain. The analysed material was cDNA or gDNA that came from T cells, B-cell-depleted T cells, or PBMCs.

Under the authors' procedure: Nucleated cell number was recorded as an estimate derived from reference gene primer amplification. Sequencing used immunoSEQ multiplex PCR; TCRdb keeps in-frame clones, though not all of them. V and J calls and clone size come straight from that table; D and trimming were deduced from the DNA. Of roughly 240,000 clones in the sample, more than 70% were seen once. Patients at the Seattle site were enrolled during active infection and followed longitudinally. V was pared by 1 base and J by 3 bases, with 3 bases of the junction left unmatched. The germline gives CDR1 MNHNS, CDR2 SASEGT. This CDR3 comprises 14 residues.

The sequencing sample was made of peripheral blood. The chain joins TRBV6-1 to TRBJ2-7; 7 nucleotides align to TRBD2. This receptor was obtained from a woman older than 75 with COVID-19, enrolled during active disease. CDR3 DNA: TGTGCCAGCAGTGAAGAGCGGGGTTTCTACGAGCAGTACTTC. Its protein is CASSEERGFYEQYF.